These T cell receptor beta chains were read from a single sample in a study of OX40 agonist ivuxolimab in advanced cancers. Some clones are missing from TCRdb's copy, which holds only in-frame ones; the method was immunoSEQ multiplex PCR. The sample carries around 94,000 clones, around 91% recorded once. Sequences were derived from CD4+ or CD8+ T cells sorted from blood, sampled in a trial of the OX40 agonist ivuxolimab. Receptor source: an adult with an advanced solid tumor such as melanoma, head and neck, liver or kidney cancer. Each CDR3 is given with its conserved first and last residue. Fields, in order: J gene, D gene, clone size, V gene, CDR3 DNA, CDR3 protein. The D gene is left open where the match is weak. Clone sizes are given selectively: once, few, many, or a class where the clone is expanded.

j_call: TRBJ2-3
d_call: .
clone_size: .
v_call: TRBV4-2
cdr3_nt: TGTGCCAGCAGCCAAGAGTCCCTGAGGGGGGATACGCAGTATTTT
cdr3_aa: CASSQESLRGDTQYF

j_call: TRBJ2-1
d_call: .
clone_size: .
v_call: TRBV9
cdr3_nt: TGTGCCAGCAGCGTCAGGGGTCCTGAGCAGTTCTTC
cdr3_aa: CASSVRGPEQFF

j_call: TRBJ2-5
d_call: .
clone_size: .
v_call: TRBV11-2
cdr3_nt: TGTGCCAGCAGTCTCAGCCGAGAGACCCAGTACTTC
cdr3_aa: CASSLSRETQYF

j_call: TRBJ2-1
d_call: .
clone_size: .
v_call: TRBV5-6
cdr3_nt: TGTGCCAGCAGTCGCCTGTCGGGTGAGCAGTTCTTC
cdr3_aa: CASSRLSGEQFF

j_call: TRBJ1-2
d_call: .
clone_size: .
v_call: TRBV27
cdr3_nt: TGTGCCAGCAGTTTAAAGGGGAACTATGGCTACACCTTC
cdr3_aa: CASSLKGNYGYTF

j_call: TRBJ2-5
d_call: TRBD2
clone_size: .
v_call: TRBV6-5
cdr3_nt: TGTGCCAGCAGTTACAGCCTAGCGGGATCCCCGTACTTC
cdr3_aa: CASSYSLAGSPYF

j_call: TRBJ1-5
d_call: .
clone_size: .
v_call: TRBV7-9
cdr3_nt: TGTGCCAGCAGCTTAGCAGGGGGTGCGCAGCCCCAGCATTTT
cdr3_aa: CASSLAGGAQPQHF

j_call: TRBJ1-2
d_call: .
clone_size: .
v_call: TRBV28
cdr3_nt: TGTGCCAGCAGTCCACCGGACGCACTCGGCTACACCTTC
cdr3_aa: CASSPPDALGYTF

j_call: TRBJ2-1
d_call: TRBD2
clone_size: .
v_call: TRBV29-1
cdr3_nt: TGCAGCGTCGGACTAGGGGATTTCAATGAGCAGTTCTTC
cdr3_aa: CSVGLGDFNEQFF

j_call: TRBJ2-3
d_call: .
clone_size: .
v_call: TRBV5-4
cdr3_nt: TGTGCCAGCAGCCCCCTTGCGGATACGCAGTATTTT
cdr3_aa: CASSPLADTQYF

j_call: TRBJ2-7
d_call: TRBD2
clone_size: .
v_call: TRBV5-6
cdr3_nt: TGTGCCAGCAGCCCTGGTGCTAGCGGGAGGGCCTACGAGCAGTACTTC
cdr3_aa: CASSPGASGRAYEQYF

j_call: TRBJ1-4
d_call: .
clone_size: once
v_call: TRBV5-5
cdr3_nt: TGTGCCAGCAGCTTCTCCCGTGAAAAACTGTTTTTT
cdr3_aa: CASSFSREKLFF

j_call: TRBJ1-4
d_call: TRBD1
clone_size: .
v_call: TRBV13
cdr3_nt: TGTGCCAGCAGCTTACCAGGACAGGGGAAAAAACTGTTTTTT
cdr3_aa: CASSLPGQGKKLFF

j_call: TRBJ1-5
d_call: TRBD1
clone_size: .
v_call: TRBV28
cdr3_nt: TGTGCCAGCAGTCACTCCGGGACAGGAGGGATAGTCGGCAATCAGCCCCAGCATTTT
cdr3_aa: CASSHSGTGGIVGNQPQHF

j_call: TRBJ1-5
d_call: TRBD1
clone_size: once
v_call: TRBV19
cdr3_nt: TGTGCCAGTAAAGGTCAGACAGGGGTTTGGAATCAGCCCCAGCATTTT
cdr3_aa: CASKGQTGVWNQPQHF

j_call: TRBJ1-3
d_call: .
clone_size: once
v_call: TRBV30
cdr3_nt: TGTGCCTGGACCCCAGGTGGGGTTGCCGGAAACACCATATATTTT
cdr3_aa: CAWTPGGVAGNTIYF

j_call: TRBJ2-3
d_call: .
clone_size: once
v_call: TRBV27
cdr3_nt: TGTGCCAGCAGGAGGGGGGTGGCCACAGATACGCAGTATTTT
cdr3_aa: CASRRGVATDTQYF

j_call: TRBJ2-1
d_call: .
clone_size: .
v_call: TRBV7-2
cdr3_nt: TGTGCCAGCAGCTTAGAAAGTCGAGGGTACAATGAGCAGTTCTTC
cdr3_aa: CASSLESRGYNEQFF

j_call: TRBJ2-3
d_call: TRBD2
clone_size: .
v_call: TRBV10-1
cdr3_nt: TGCGCCAGCAGTCCCAGACTAGCGGGGCGCACAGATACGCAGTATTTT
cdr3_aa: CASSPRLAGRTDTQYF

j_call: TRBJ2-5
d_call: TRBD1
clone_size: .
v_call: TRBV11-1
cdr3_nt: TGTGCCAGCAGCCGGGACAGACAAGAGACCCAGTACTTC
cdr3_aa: CASSRDRQETQYF

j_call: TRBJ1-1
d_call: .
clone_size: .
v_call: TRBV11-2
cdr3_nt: TGTGCCAGCAGCTTAGCCATTGGGGGGTGGACCACTGAAGCTTTCTTT
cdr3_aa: CASSLAIGGWTTEAFF

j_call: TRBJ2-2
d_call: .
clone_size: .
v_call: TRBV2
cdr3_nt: TGTGCCAGCAGTGCAGGGGGGCCCGGGGAGCTGTTTTTT
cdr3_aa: CASSAGGPGELFF

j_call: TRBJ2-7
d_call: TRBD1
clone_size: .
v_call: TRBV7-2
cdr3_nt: TGTGCCAGCAGCTTAAGAGGACCGGGACAGGGTGCCCACGAGCAGTACTTC
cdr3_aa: CASSLRGPGQGAHEQYF

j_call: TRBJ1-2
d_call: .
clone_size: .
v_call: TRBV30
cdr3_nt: TGTGCCTGGAGTGTACTCCCCCATAACTATGGCTACACCTTC
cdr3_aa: CAWSVLPHNYGYTF

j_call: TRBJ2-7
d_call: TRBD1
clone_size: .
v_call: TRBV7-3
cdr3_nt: TGTGCCAGCAGCCCAAAAGGGGGCCCATACTACGAGCAGTACTTC
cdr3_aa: CASSPKGGPYYEQYF

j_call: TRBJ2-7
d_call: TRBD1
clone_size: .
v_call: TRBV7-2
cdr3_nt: TGTGCCAGCAGCTTATTAGGGACAGGGGTGGGCGAGCAGTACTTC
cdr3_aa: CASSLLGTGVGEQYF

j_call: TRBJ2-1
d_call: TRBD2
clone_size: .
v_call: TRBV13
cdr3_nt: TGTGCCAGCAGCTTAGACCCAGGACTAGCGGCCACCGGGGCCTACAATGAGCAGTTCTTC
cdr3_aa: CASSLDPGLAATGAYNEQFF

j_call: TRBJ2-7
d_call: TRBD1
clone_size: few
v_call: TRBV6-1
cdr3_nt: TGTGCCAGCAGATTACCGGGACAGGGGGCGGGGGAGCAGTACTTC
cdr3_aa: CASRLPGQGAGEQYF

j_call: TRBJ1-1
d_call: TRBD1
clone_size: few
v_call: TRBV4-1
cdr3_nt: TGCGCCAGCAGCCAAACCAGACAGGGATCCACTGAAGCTTTCTTT
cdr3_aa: CASSQTRQGSTEAFF